The sequence of this T cell receptor beta chain was determined in a study of CD4 T cells in relation to SARS-CoV-2 and coronaviruses. Study in general: The restricting HLA molecule for shared crossreactive spike epitopes was mapped.

Note on this clone: Its target is unknown.

V shed 4 bases, J shed 0 bases, and the junction held 10 bases outside the gene matches. The CDR3 length is 17 residues. CDR1 is MGHRA, CDR2 YSYEKL, per germline. Whole-study findings and limits: Around 60% of donors had memory CD4+ clonotypes crossrecognizing SARS-CoV-2 and common cold coronavirus spike. The cross-reactivity analysis covered only spike protein, not other viral proteins.

Some clones are missing from TCRdb's copy, which holds only in-frame ones; the method was immunoSEQ multiplex PCR. The sample carries more than 35,000 clones, around four fifths recorded once. J is TRBJ2-3 and V is TRBV4-1, with TRBD2 matching 7 bases. The receptor was derived from an adult with COVID-19. The sequencing sample was made of memory CD4+ T cells from PBMCs, cultured in vitro. CDR3 loop: CASSPTLLATSTDTQYF. CDR3 DNA: TGCGCCAGCAGCCCCACCTTACTAGCGACTAGCACAGATACGCAGTATTTT.